One sample yielded the 24 T cell receptor beta chains listed below, sequenced in a study of blood T cell repertoires in COVID-19. Here immunoSEQ multiplex PCR was the method, and the copy in TCRdb shows in-frame clones only, minus some. The table lists nearly 250,000 clones, more than 70% of them singletons. The sequencing input was peripheral blood. Receptors originate from a woman older than 75 with COVID-19, enrolled during active disease.

CDR3 loop: CASSPSGTGLIATNEKLFF. As DNA, the CDR3 is TGTGCCAGCTCACCATCGGGGACAGGCTTAATTGCAACTAATGAAAAACTGTTTTTT. The gene calls are TRBV18 and TRBJ1-4, with TRBD1 identical over 8 bases. Germline CDR1 is KGHSH and CDR2 is LQKENI. J gave up 0 bases and V 2 bases, and 11 bases lay outside the gene matches. This CDR3 region has 19 residues. The whole variable domain, filled in from reference TRBV18 and TRBJ1-4, reads NAGVMQNPRHLVRRRGQEARLRCSPMKGHSHVYWYRQLPEEGLKFMVYLQKENIIDESGMPKERFSAEFPKEGPSILRIQQVVRGDSAAYFCASSPSGTGLIATNEKLFFGSGTQLSVL.

The V and J genes are TRBV28 and TRBJ2-7; 9 bases are shared with TRBD1. After removal of 4 bases from V and 1 base from J, the junction contained 5 bases not matched to a gene. Germline loops: CDR1 MDHEN, CDR2 SYDVKM. The CDR3 sequence is 15 residues long. CDR3: CASSYTGGRSYEQYF. The CDR3, as DNA: TGTGCCAGCAGTTACACAGGGGGCCGATCCTACGAGCAGTACTTC. The full variable domain, rest sourced from reference TRBV28 and TRBJ2-7, is DVKVTQSSRYLVKRTGEKVFLECVQDMDHENMFWYRQDPGLGLRLIYFSYDVKMKEKGDIPEGYSVSREKKERFSLILESASTNQTSMYLCASSYTGGRSYEQYFGPGTRLTVT.

This chain connects TRBV10-3 to TRBJ1-1; 7 bases match TRBD1. The CDR3 is 13 residues long. Trimming cost V 7 bases and J 1 base; bases outside gene matches: 3. The germline V gene encodes CDR1 ENHRY and CDR2 SYGVKD. This CDR3 reads CAIKGQWNTEAFF. The CDR3 bases are TGTGCCATCAAGGGACAGTGGAACACTGAAGCTTTCTTT.

The J gene is TRBJ1-5, the V gene TRBV19, with D tentatively TRBD1 (6 bases). This CDR3 is built from 13 residues. CDR1 and CDR2 (germline): LNHDA, SQIVND (reference sequence). V was trimmed by 10 bases and J by 2 bases, leaving 12 bases between them. The CDR3 nucleotides read TGTGCCACCCAACAGGGCGGCAATCAGCCCCAGCATTTT. It yields the protein CATQQGGNQPQHF.

The DNA of the CDR3 is TGTGCCAGCAGCTCGGCGCGGGCTTCTGAAGCTTTCTTT. Protein product: CASSSARASEAFF. This chain connects TRBV2 to TRBJ1-1; D unresolved. This CDR3 region has 13 residues. Germline lookup yields CDR1 SNHLY and CDR2 FYNNEI. Trimming shortened V by 6 bases and J by 6 bases, and 14 bases separated the two germline ends.

DNA for the CDR3: TGTGCCAGCAGCCAAGCGACTAGCGGGGTCCACACAGATACGCAGTATTTT. Its translation is CASSQATSGVHTDTQYF. V is TRBV3-1 (or the pseudogene TRBV3-2) and J is TRBJ2-3, with 11 bases that match TRBD2. This CDR3 has 17 residues. With 1 base clipped from V and 2 bases from J, the junction kept 5 bases outside the gene matches. Germline loops: CDR1 LGHDT, CDR2 YNNKEL (reference sequence).

This clone was observed a handful of times. V gene TRBV28 combines with J gene TRBJ2-5; D unresolved. V was shortened by 5 bases and J by 5 bases, with 9 bases between the two germline ends. The CDR3 sequence is 12 residues long. Germline CDR1 reads MDHEN; CDR2 reads SYDVKM. The DNA of the CDR3 is TGTGCCAGCAGTCAAAGGCGGGAGACCCAGTACTTC. It is translated as CASSQRRETQYF.

The gene calls are TRBV5-4 and TRBJ2-7; the match to TRBD1 covers 7 bases. The CDR3 sequence is 15 residues long. CDR1 and CDR2 (germline): SGHNT, YYREEE (reference sequence). V was clipped by 0 bases and J by 0 bases; unmatched bases: 3. CDR3 sequence reads: CASSLGGDSSYEQYF. DNA of the CDR3: TGTGCCAGCAGCTTGGGAGGGGACAGCTCCTACGAGCAGTACTTC.

The chain carries TRBV3-1 (or the pseudogene TRBV3-2) and TRBJ1-6; 9 bases line up with TRBD1. This CDR3 is 14 amino acids long. With 4 bases clipped from V and 7 bases from J, the junction kept 2 bases outside the gene matches. CDR1 and CDR2 from the germline V gene are LGHDT and YNNKEL (reference sequence). The CDR3 loop is CASSRTGENSPLHF. The CDR3 DNA follows: TGTGCCAGCAGCCGGACAGGGGAAAATTCACCCCTCCACTTT.

The genes are TRBV12-3 or TRBV12-4 and TRBJ1-5; no firm D call. Trimming cost V 8 bases and J 1 base, with 9 bases left between them. The CDR3 covers 13 residues. The CDR3 is CASCRVSNQPQHF. The CDR3 coding sequence is TGTGCCAGCTGTCGGGTGAGCAATCAGCCCCAGCATTTT.

The chain employs TRBV19 and TRBJ2-5; no reliable D call. The CDR3 contains 13 residues. Per the germline V gene, CDR1 is LNHDA and CDR2 is SQIVND (reference sequence). V lost 5 bases and J 2 bases, leaving 9 bases between the germline ends. The CDR3 is CASSDTYQETQYF. As DNA, the CDR3 is TGTGCCAGTAGTGATACTTATCAAGAGACCCAGTACTTC. Drawing the rest from reference TRBV19 and TRBJ2-5, the complete variable domain is DGGITQSPKYLFRKEGQNVTLSCEQNLNHDAMYWYRQDPGQGLRLIYYSQIVNDFQKGDIAEGYSVSREKKESFPLTVTSAQKNPTAFYLCASSDTYQETQYFGPGTRLLVL.

Only a few counts were recorded for this clone. This sequence joins TRBV11-2 and TRBJ2-1; 12 bases fit TRBD2. The germline CDR1 and CDR2 sequences are SGHAT and FQNNGV. The CDR3 runs to 14 residues. The J segment lost 8 bases and the V segment lost 6 bases, leaving 5 bases of the junction unmatched. CDR3 protein: CASRTGLAGDEQFF. The CDR3 DNA follows: TGTGCCAGCAGGACGGGACTAGCGGGCGATGAGCAGTTCTTC.

The chain couples TRBV3-1 (or the pseudogene TRBV3-2) to TRBJ2-1, with 9 bases fitting TRBD2. The V gene's germline CDR1 is LGHDT and CDR2 YNNKEL (reference sequence). The CDR3 sequence is 17 residues long. Unmatched junction bases numbered 5, after V lost 2 bases and J lost 0 bases. The CDR3 here is CASSQPPGLASYNEQFF. CDR3 coding DNA: TGTGCCAGCAGCCAACCGCCGGGACTAGCCTCCTACAATGAGCAGTTCTTC.

The chain joins TRBV18 to TRBJ1-4; perhaps TRBD1 as D (6 bases). V was cut by 3 bases and J by 8 bases, with 13 bases left in between. Germline CDR1 and CDR2: KGHSH and LQKENI. The CDR3 is made up of 14 amino acids. The DNA of the CDR3 is TGTGCCAGCTCACCGACAGGTCGGTGGGAAAAACTGTTTTTT. It is translated as CASSPTGRWEKLFF.

V usage is TRBV30 and J usage is TRBJ1-6; D gene ambiguous. Per the germline V gene, CDR1 is GTSNPN and CDR2 is SVGIG (reference sequence). Trimming left V 3 bases short and J 10 bases short, with 13 bases between. The CDR3 runs to 13 residues. The CDR3 loop is CAWSSWSESPLHF. CDR3 bases: TGTGCCTGGAGCAGCTGGTCGGAGTCACCCCTCCACTTT.

The chain links TRBV7-6 to TRBJ1-1; weak D call: TRBD1 (5 bases). V gave up 2 bases and J gave up 4 bases, with 14 bases separating them. Germline CDR1 reads SGHVS; CDR2 reads FNYEAQ. CDR3 length equals 15 residues. CDR3 nucleotide sequence: TGTGCCAGCAGCTTAATACCGGGGGAGGGCACTGAAGCTTTCTTT. Encoded protein: CASSLIPGEGTEAFF.

The V gene is TRBV27, the J gene TRBJ1-5; D perhaps matches TRBD1 (6 bases). Trimming removed 4 bases at V and 3 bases at J, with 13 bases between. The germline CDR1 and CDR2 sequences are MNHEY and SMNVEV (reference sequence). There are 15 residues in the CDR3. This CDR3 reads CASSSGQTYNQPQHF. The CDR3 bases are TGTGCCAGCAGTTCGGGACAAACATACAATCAGCCCCAGCATTTT.

The chain recombines TRBV5-6 with TRBJ1-5, with D uncertain. The V end was cut by 1 base, the J end by 0 bases, with 11 bases between. CDR3 length equals 16 residues. Germline V gene data show CDR1 as SGHDT and CDR2 as YYEEEE. CDR3 sequence (DNA): TGTGCCAGCAGCTTGAACAGACCTTATAGCAATCAGCCCCAGCATTTT. Protein: CASSLNRPYSNQPQHF.

This clone was picked up a small number of times. The chain uses TRBV28 and TRBJ1-4; D not certain. This CDR3 contains 12 residues. CDR1 is MDHEN and CDR2 is SYDVKM in the germline V gene. The V gene lost 6 bases and the J gene lost 8 bases, with 10 bases spanning the gap. DNA of the CDR3: TGTGCCAGCAGCCTCGGTTCGGAAAAACTGTTTTTT. This gives the protein CASSLGSEKLFF. Using reference TRBV28 and TRBJ1-4 for the parts outside the CDR3, the full variable domain is DVKVTQSSRYLVKRTGEKVFLECVQDMDHENMFWYRQDPGLGLRLIYFSYDVKMKEKGDIPEGYSVSREKKERFSLILESASTNQTSMYLCASSLGSEKLFFGSGTQLSVL.

This chain joins TRBV6-5 and TRBJ1-1, with 11 bases lining up with TRBD1. Trimming took 7 bases from V and 6 from J; bases not matched to a gene: 4. CDR3 length: 13 residues. Germline-derived CDR1 and CDR2 are MNHEY and SVGAGI. The CDR3 reads CASIGQGAPEAFF. CDR3 DNA: TGTGCCAGCATCGGACAGGGGGCCCCTGAAGCTTTCTTT.

The chain links TRBV4-3 to TRBJ2-1; 12 positions agree with TRBD2. Germline lookup yields CDR1 LGHNA and CDR2 YSLEER. Trimming removed 0 bases from V and 13 bases from J; junction bases left unmatched: 10. The CDR3 sequence is 16 residues long. The CDR3 region has the DNA TGCGCCAGCAGCCAAGATATCCCACTAGCGGGGGGCCCCCAGTTCTTC. Its protein is CASSQDIPLAGGPQFF.

This chain connects TRBV19 to TRBJ2-2, with 7 bases that match TRBD1. The germline V gene has CDR1 LNHDA and CDR2 SQIVND (reference sequence). CDR3 length: 15 amino acids. Losses at the gene ends were 4 bases for V and 5 bases for J; bases not matched to a gene: 7. This CDR3 reads CASSSKGALTGELFF. The CDR3 coding sequence is TGTGCCAGTAGTAGTAAGGGGGCGCTGACCGGGGAGCTGTTTTTT.

V and J are TRBV4-1 and TRBJ1-1, with 8 bases matching TRBD1. This CDR3 has 17 residues. The V gene's germline CDR1 is MGHRA and CDR2 YSYEKL. V shed 3 bases, J shed 5 bases, and the junction held 14 bases outside the gene matches. CDR3 nucleotides: TGCGCCAGCAGCCACATCCACTCGACAGGGGCTCTTACTGAAGCTTTCTTT. Translated: CASSHIHSTGALTEAFF.

V gene TRBV25-1 combines with J gene TRBJ1-2; D call uncertain. The CDR3 extends over 12 amino acids. CDR1 is MGHDK and CDR2 is SYGVNS in the germline V gene. Trimming shortened V by 2 bases and J by 4 bases, and 5 bases separated the two germline ends. DNA for the CDR3: TGTGCCAGCAGTGAAGTATCCTATGGCTACACCTTC. The encoded protein is CASSEVSYGYTF.